Following are 26 T cell receptor beta chains from one sample sequenced in a study of shared clonotypes between healthy human individuals. Data came from immunoSEQ multiplex PCR; TCRdb stores just in-frame clones and leaves some out. This table has over a million clones, more than 95% appearing once. The sequenced sample consisted of naive CD4+ T cells sorted from blood. Subset indicated: CD45RA+ positively selected. The receptor source for this set is a young man in good health.

Only one count was recorded for this clone. The V and J genes are TRBV5-6 and TRBJ2-2; D gene uncertain. The germline CDR1 and CDR2 sequences are SGHDT and YYEEEE. V lost 4 bases and J lost 5, with 12 bases in between. The CDR3 sequence is 14 residues long. This CDR3 is CASSAVGWTGELFF. DNA for the CDR3: TGTGCCAGCAGCGCTGTAGGGTGGACCGGGGAGCTGTTTTTT.

This chain joins TRBV5-1 and TRBJ1-4; 8 positions agree with TRBD1. Trimming cost V 1 base and J 8 bases; bases outside gene matches: 7. CDR1 and CDR2 from the germline V gene are SGHRS and YFSETQ. This CDR3 is 15 amino acids long. CDR3 residues: CASSLNAGGKEKLFF. The CDR3 coding sequence is TGCGCCAGCAGCTTGAACGCAGGGGGCAAGGAAAAACTGTTTTTT.

The chain has TRBV7-2 and TRBJ2-2; D possibly corresponds to TRBD1 (5 bases). CDR1 is SGHTA and CDR2 is FQGNSA in the germline V gene. This CDR3 region has 16 residues. Trimming stripped 1 base from V and 4 bases from J, with 13 bases between. The CDR3 here is CASSLEGRVVTGELFF. CDR3 nucleotide sequence: TGTGCCAGCAGCTTAGAGGGCAGGGTGGTCACCGGGGAGCTGTTTTTT.

This clone has just one count. This chain connects TRBV5-3 to TRBJ2-7, with 10 bases lining up with TRBD2. TRBV5-3 belongs to the ORF category, with a function that is uncertain. J gave up 0 bases and V 0 bases, and 9 bases lay outside the gene matches. The CDR3 is 18 residues long. Here the CDR3 DNA reads TGTGCCAGAAGCTTGGGGGATACCGGGACTAGCGCCTCCTACGAGCAGTACTTC. Protein sequence: CARSLGDTGTSASYEQYF.

On this clone itself: Other DNA sequences in this sample translate to the same CDR3. The chain employs TRBV29-1 and TRBJ2-1, with no clear D. V was pared by 4 bases and J by 0 bases, with 7 bases between. Per the germline V gene, CDR1 is SQVTM and CDR2 is ANQGSEA. The CDR3 runs 13 residues. CDR3 amino acids: CSVGRDSYNEQFF. The CDR3 DNA reads as TGCAGCGTTGGCCGTGACTCCTACAATGAGCAGTTCTTC.

The rearrangement joins TRBV5-1 to TRBJ2-5, with unresolved D. This CDR3 spans 14 amino acids. The germline CDR1 and CDR2 sequences are SGHRS and YFSETQ. With 0 bases removed from V and 1 base from J, the gap between germline ends came to 7 bases. DNA for the CDR3: TGCGCCAGCAGCTTGGATGTCGTCCAAGAGACCCAGTACTTC. Encoded protein: CASSLDVVQETQYF.

This chain links TRBV18 with TRBJ2-7, with a weak D call TRBD1 (6 bases). This CDR3 comprises 15 residues. CDR1 is KGHSH and CDR2 is LQKENI in the germline V gene. Deletions cut 2 bases from V and 3 bases from J, with 14 bases between. CDR3 DNA sequence: TGTGCCAGCTCACCAGAGGCAGGGGCCCGCTACGAGCAGTACTTC. It encodes CASSPEAGARYEQYF.

The V call is TRBV7-8, the J call TRBJ1-1; no definite D call. Germline assignment: CDR1 SGHVS and CDR2 FQNEAQ. V was clipped by 0 bases and J by 2 bases, with 10 bases between them. The CDR3 covers 15 residues. As DNA, the CDR3 is TGTGCCAGCAGCTTAGCCCTCGTCCGTAACACTGAAGCTTTCTTT. Protein: CASSLALVRNTEAFF.

The rearrangement uses TRBV5-4 and TRBJ2-7; 12 bases are a match to TRBD2. This CDR3 contains 19 residues. The germline V gene encodes CDR1 SGHNT and CDR2 YYREEE (reference sequence). V dropped 2 bases and J dropped 4; count of bases not matched to a gene: 16. CDR3 region: CASSFGLGRPSGRDYEQYF. In nucleotides, the CDR3 is TGTGCCAGCAGCTTTGGATTGGGTAGGCCTAGCGGGAGGGATTACGAGCAGTACTTC.

The chain carries TRBV6-6 and TRBJ2-5; 14 bases map to TRBD2. This CDR3 comprises 14 residues. CDR1 and CDR2 (germline): MNHNY, SVGAGI (reference sequence). Unmatched junction bases numbered 1, after V lost 6 bases and J lost 4 bases. The CDR3 nucleotides are TGTGCCAGCAGAGGACTAGCGGGAGGAGAGACCCAGTACTTC. Protein: CASRGLAGGETQYF.

For this clone: The junction differs from germline at one of its ends, possibly a read error. The chain joins TRBV11-2 to TRBJ2-7, with 10 nucleotides matching TRBD2. CDR3 length: 15 residues. Germline lookup yields CDR1 SGHAT and CDR2 FQNNGV. CDR3 residues: CASSVSTSGSFEQYF. The DNA for the CDR3 is TGTGCCAGCAGCGTCTCGACTAGCGGGTCCTTCGAGCAGTACTTC.

The genes are TRBV11-3 and TRBJ2-2; 8 positions agree with TRBD1. V lost 5 bases, J lost 4 bases, and 3 bases stayed unmatched. Germline V gene data show CDR1 as SGHNT and CDR2 as YENEEA. The CDR3 has 14 residues. Written as DNA, the CDR3 is TGTGCCAGCAGCCGAGGACAGGGCACCGGGGAGCTGTTTTTT. It translates to CASSRGQGTGELFF.

The J gene is TRBJ2-1, the V gene TRBV2; 14 positions agree with TRBD2. This CDR3 is built from 14 residues. Germline CDR1 and CDR2: SNHLY and FYNNEI. V lost 5 bases, J lost 9 bases, and 3 bases stayed unmatched. CDR3 sequence reads: CASSRTSGRSEQFF. DNA of the CDR3: TGTGCCAGCAGTCGGACTAGCGGGAGGAGTGAGCAGTTCTTC.

The V call is TRBV5-1, the J call TRBJ1-2; 10 nucleotides match TRBD1. The CDR3 is 17 residues long. With 0 bases clipped from V and 2 bases from J, the junction kept 7 bases outside the gene matches. Germline CDR1 SGHRS, CDR2 YFSETQ. CDR3 bases: TGCGCCAGCAGCTTGGTGGGAGACAGGGGGCAGAACTATGGCTACACCTTC. It codes for CASSLVGDRGQNYGYTF. The whole variable domain, remainder taken from reference TRBV5-1 and TRBJ1-2, is KAGVTQTPRYLIKTRGQQVTLSCSPISGHRSVSWYQQTPGQGLQFLFEYFSETQRNKGNFPGRFSGRQFSNSRSEMNVSTLELGDSALYLCASSLVGDRGQNYGYTFGSGTRLTVV.

V is TRBV12-5 and J is TRBJ2-6; possible D gene TRBD2, 6 bases. V lost 7 bases and J 2 bases, leaving 12 bases between the germline ends. Per the germline V gene, CDR1 is LGHNT and CDR2 is FRNRAP. This CDR3 has 15 amino acids. The CDR3, as DNA: TGTGCTAGTGCGCGGGATATTCCTGGGGCCAACGTCCTGACTTTC. This translates into CASARDIPGANVLTF.

The V gene is TRBV7-2, the J gene TRBJ2-1, with a possible D match to TRBD1 (5 bases). Trimming took off 1 base at V and 5 bases at J, with 12 bases between the two ends. This CDR3 contains 15 residues. CDR1 and CDR2 from the germline V gene are SGHTA and FQGNSA. As DNA, the CDR3 is TGTGCCAGCAGCTTAGGGGGCGTTCGTAACAATGAGCAGTTCTTC. It encodes CASSLGGVRNNEQFF.

The J gene is TRBJ1-5, the V gene TRBV6-5; D is ambiguous. CDR3 length: 15 amino acids. V dropped 0 bases and J dropped 4 bases, with 10 bases sitting between them. CDR1 MNHEY and CDR2 SVGAGI come from the germline V gene. CDR3: CASSYSRSGNQPQHF. CDR3 bases: TGTGCCAGCAGTTACTCTAGGTCCGGTAATCAGCCCCAGCATTTT.

CDR3 sequence (DNA): TGTGCCAGCAGCTTGAGGGGGTTCTACAATGAGCAGTTCTTC. Translating gives CASSLRGFYNEQFF. This chain uses TRBV5-5 with TRBJ2-1, with D possibly being TRBD1 (6 bases). Trimming took off 1 base at V and 3 bases at J, with 8 bases between the two ends. The CDR3 covers 14 residues. Germline CDR1 reads SGHKS; CDR2 reads YYEKEE (reference sequence).

V gene TRBV5-1 combines with J gene TRBJ2-1; the D gene could be TRBD1 or TRBD2 (5 bases each). The V end was cut by 0 bases, the J end by 1 base, with 14 bases between. Germline lookup yields CDR1 SGHRS and CDR2 YFSETQ. The CDR3 sequence is 17 residues long. CDR3 region: CASSLVSVGASYNEQFF. Written as DNA, the CDR3 is TGCGCCAGCAGCTTGGTTTCCGTCGGGGCGTCCTACAATGAGCAGTTCTTC.

Worth noting for this clone: Other nucleotide sequences from this sample produce the same CDR3. J is TRBJ1-5 and V is TRBV25-1; 8 nucleotides match TRBD1. The CDR3 loop spans 14 amino acids. With V trimmed by 5 bases and J by 1 base, 1 base remained unmatched. Per germline, CDR1 MGHDK and CDR2 SYGVNS. The CDR3 spells CASSRTGSNQPQHF. Written as DNA, the CDR3 is TGTGCCAGCAGTAGGACAGGGAGCAATCAGCCCCAGCATTTT.

The chain links TRBV2 to TRBJ2-1; either TRBD1 or TRBD2 may supply D (5 bases each). With 5 bases removed from V and 5 bases from J, the gap between germline ends came to 31 bases. CDR3 length: 20 residues. CDR1 SNHLY and CDR2 FYNNEI come from the germline V gene. Written as DNA, the CDR3 is TGTGCCAGCAGTCCTCGCCCGACCGGGACCAGCCGTGTCCTTAACAATGAGCAGTTCTTC. Protein sequence: CASSPRPTGTSRVLNNEQFF.

The V call is TRBV28, the J call TRBJ1-2, with D possibly matching TRBD1 (5 bases). CDR1 is MDHEN and CDR2 is SYDVKM in the germline V gene. Trimming took 3 bases from V and 7 from J, leaving 12 bases between them. The CDR3 extends over 13 amino acids. The CDR3 region is CASSLEQGTGYTF. CDR3 sequence (DNA): TGTGCCAGCAGTTTGGAGCAGGGAACTGGCTACACCTTC.

This clone was recorded only once. V usage is TRBV2 and J usage is TRBJ1-2; TRBD1 aligns across 7 bases. This CDR3 spans 13 amino acids. Losses at the gene ends were 10 bases for V and 2 bases for J; bases not matched to a gene: 7. Germline V CDR1 and CDR2: SNHLY, FYNNEI. The CDR3 bases are TGTGCCATAGGGACAGATGTGAACTATGGCTACACCTTC. This codes for CAIGTDVNYGYTF.

The genes are TRBV21-1 and TRBJ2-7; TRBD2 reflects the table's D call only, with no check against the DNA. TRBV21-1 is a pseudogene locus. CDR3 size: 19 residues. The CDR3 loop reads CASSSLGLAGLEGSYEQYF. DNA of the CDR3: TGTGCCAGCAGCTCCCTGGGACTAGCGGGACTTGAGGGGAGCTACGAGCAGTACTTC.

V is TRBV11-2 and J is TRBJ2-5, with TRBD2 matching over 11 bases. Germline V gene data show CDR1 as SGHAT and CDR2 as FQNNGV. V lost 0 bases to trimming and J lost 4 bases; unmatched junction nucleotides: 4. The CDR3 is 16 amino acids. The CDR3 sequence is CASSLDTGLAGETQYF. CDR3 nucleotide sequence: TGTGCCAGCAGCTTAGATACCGGACTAGCGGGAGAGACCCAGTACTTC. Full variable domain (outside the CDR3, taken from reference TRBV11-2 and TRBJ2-5): EAGVAQSPRYKIIEKRQSVAFWCNPISGHATLYWYQQILGQGPKLLIQFQNNGVVDDSQLPKDRFSAERLKGVDSTLKIQPAKLEDSAVYLCASSLDTGLAGETQYFGPGTRLLVL.

This chain links TRBV10-2 with TRBJ1-4, with 7 bases aligning to TRBD1. The CDR3 has 15 residues. J lost 4 bases, V lost 8 bases, and 10 bases had no gene match. Germline loops: CDR1 WSHSY, CDR2 SAAADI. The CDR3 here is CASRDSTYDNEKLFF. The CDR3 nucleotides are TGCGCCAGCCGGGACAGCACTTATGATAATGAAAAACTGTTTTTT.